Listed here are 27 T cell receptor beta chains from one sample, sequenced in a study of T cell changes during pregnancy in multiple sclerosis. Profiling relied on immunoSEQ multiplex PCR, and the TCRdb table lists in-frame clones only, not all of them. Among around 50,000 clones, around 90% were seen once, and the ten largest hold about 1.8%. The input for sequencing was peripheral blood, taken in the first trimester of pregnancy. The receptor source for this set is a female donor with multiple sclerosis, enrolled in a pregnancy study.

This chain uses TRBV11-2 with TRBJ2-7; 10 positions match TRBD2. From germline, CDR1 is SGHAT and CDR2 FQNNGV. V dropped 1 base and J dropped 11; count of bases not matched to a gene: 8. The CDR3 consists of 14 residues. In DNA, the CDR3 is TGTGCCAGCAGCTTAGTGACTAGCGGGTCCAGTAAGTACTTC. Its translation: CASSLVTSGSSKYF. Full variable domain (outside the CDR3, taken from reference TRBV11-2 and TRBJ2-7): EAGVAQSPRYKIIEKRQSVAFWCNPISGHATLYWYQQILGQGPKLLIQFQNNGVVDDSQLPKDRFSAERLKGVDSTLKIQPAKLEDSAVYLCASSLVTSGSSKYFGPGTRLTVT.

This chain connects TRBV5-1 to TRBJ1-4, with a tentative D call TRBD1 (5 bases). CDR3 length: 16 residues. In germline, CDR1 is SGHRS, CDR2 YFSETQ. V was pared by 0 bases and J by 4 bases, with 13 bases between. Here the CDR3 DNA reads TGCGCCAGCAGCTTGGCCCCCAGGGATCGTAATGAAAAACTGTTTTTT. This sequence encodes CASSLAPRDRNEKLFF.

This chain links TRBV5-6 with TRBJ2-1; 9 bases map to TRBD1. Trimming removed 6 bases from V and 3 bases from J; junction bases left unmatched: 13. Looked up from germline, CDR1 is SGHDT and CDR2 is YYEEEE. CDR3 length: 17 residues. The CDR3 sequence is CASTISLGTGNYNEQFF. DNA for the CDR3: TGTGCCAGCACCATCTCGTTGGGGACAGGGAACTACAATGAGCAGTTCTTC.

This chain links TRBV7-3 with TRBJ2-5, with 9 bases fitting TRBD1. The trim removed 5 bases at V and 2 bases at J, leaving 6 bases unmatched. The CDR3 totals 15 residues. CDR1 is SGHTA and CDR2 is FQGTGA in the germline V gene. In DNA form, the CDR3 reads TGTGCCAGCAGCCTGGGGACAGGGCCGCAAGAGACCCAGTACTTC. Its translation is CASSLGTGPQETQYF.

The DNA for the CDR3 is TGTGCCAGCAGTGACCCGTACGGGGTTGGCAATCAGCCCCAGCATTTT. This sequence encodes CASSDPYGVGNQPQHF. This chain joins TRBV2 and TRBJ1-5; no firm D call. V lost 3 bases and J lost 2, with 14 bases in between. The CDR3 totals 16 residues. Germline V gene lookup returns CDR1 SNHLY and CDR2 FYNNEI.

The J gene is TRBJ2-3, the V gene TRBV5-1, with D possibly being TRBD2 (5 bases). The length of the CDR3 is 11 residues. V was pared by 7 bases and J by 7 bases, with 10 bases between. CDR1 SGHRS and CDR2 YFSETQ come from the germline V gene. The CDR3 DNA follows: TGCGCCAGCGGTAACGGGAATACGCAGTATTTT. It translates to CASGNGNTQYF.

The chain couples TRBV25-1 to TRBJ2-1; D perhaps matches TRBD1 (5 bases). Germline lookup yields CDR1 MGHDK and CDR2 SYGVNS. V was cut by 1 base and J by 3 bases, with 13 bases left in between. The CDR3 consists of 16 residues. The CDR3 is CASSESRGIVYNEQFF. In nucleotides, the CDR3 is TGTGCCAGCAGTGAATCAAGGGGAATAGTCTACAATGAGCAGTTCTTC.

This clone came up once. V and J are TRBV6-7 and TRBJ1-3, with TRBD1 identical over 7 bases. Being an ORF, TRBV6-7 has a function that is uncertain. The CDR3 runs to 18 residues. Unmatched junction bases numbered 11, after V lost 2 bases and J lost 1 base. This CDR3 is CASSYSSGLQGSGNTIYF. The DNA of the CDR3 is TGTGCCAGCAGTTACAGTTCCGGTCTACAGGGGTCTGGAAACACCATATATTTT.

The chain has TRBV25-1 and TRBJ1-4; D gene uncertain. Germline values: CDR1 MGHDK, CDR2 SYGVNS. Trimming cost V 3 bases and J 7 bases, with 9 bases left between them. The CDR3 consists of 13 residues. This CDR3 reads CASSESGPEKLFF. DNA of the CDR3: TGTGCCAGCAGTGAGAGTGGGCCTGAAAAACTGTTTTTT.

The chain uses TRBV5-1 and TRBJ1-4; a weak D match, TRBD1 (6 bases). Trimming took 0 bases from V and 5 from J, leaving 14 bases between them. Per germline, CDR1 SGHRS and CDR2 YFSETQ. This CDR3 has 16 residues. CDR3 sequence: CASSLAGRGRNEKLFF. The CDR3 DNA follows: TGCGCCAGCAGCTTGGCCGGCAGGGGACGAAATGAAAAACTGTTTTTT.

This rearrangement joins TRBV2 to TRBJ1-5; D is ambiguous. Trimming left V 2 bases short and J 7 bases short, with 15 bases between. Germline CDR1 and CDR2: SNHLY and FYNNEI. The length of the CDR3 is 15 residues. The CDR3 sequence: CASSELRGTGQPQHF. The CDR3 bases are TGTGCCAGCAGTGAATTGCGGGGTACCGGGCAGCCCCAGCATTTT.

The genes are TRBV5-1 and TRBJ2-1, with 8 nucleotides matching TRBD1. This CDR3 spans 14 amino acids. Trimming took 1 base from V and 7 from J; bases not matched to a gene: 4. The germline gives CDR1 SGHRS, CDR2 YFSETQ. CDR3: CASSLTGGRNEQFF. The CDR3 coding sequence is TGCGCCAGCAGCTTGACAGGGGGTAGGAATGAGCAGTTCTTC.

This chain joins TRBV11-3 and TRBJ1-1, with D unclear. The CDR3 consists of 15 residues. Trimming pared 0 bases from V and 3 bases from J, leaving 11 bases between. Germline CDR1 reads SGHNT; CDR2 reads YENEEA. In nucleotides, the CDR3 is TGTGCCAGCAGCTTAGATCGGGATAGGGACACTGAAGCTTTCTTT. Translating gives CASSLDRDRDTEAFF.

The chain uses TRBV9 and TRBJ2-2; 8 bases match TRBD2. The CDR3 has 17 residues. V was clipped by 4 bases and J by 3 bases; unmatched bases: 11. CDR1 is SGDLS and CDR2 is YYNGEE in the germline V gene. The CDR3 DNA is TGTGCCAGCAGCCCAAGGACTAGCCGGAGGGACACCGGGGAGCTGTTTTTT. It translates to CASSPRTSRRDTGELFF.

The V and J genes are TRBV4-3 and TRBJ2-3, with 7 bases fitting TRBD2. The CDR3 runs 17 residues. Germline-derived CDR1 and CDR2 are LGHNA and YSLEER. Losses at the gene ends were 4 bases for V and 0 bases for J; bases not matched to a gene: 10. Here the CDR3 reads CASSRTLGGTSTDTQYF. The DNA of the CDR3 is TGCGCCAGCAGCCGGACCCTGGGGGGGACTAGCACAGATACGCAGTATTTT.

This clone was seen a handful of times. V and J are TRBV4-2 and TRBJ1-4, with D perhaps TRBD1 (6 bases). V gave up 0 bases and J gave up 3 bases, with 11 bases separating them. Germline V gene lookup returns CDR1 LGHNA and CDR2 YNFKEQ. The CDR3 extends over 16 amino acids. CDR3 nucleotides: TGTGCCAGCAGCCAAGATCTGGGGGCGGCTAATGAAAAACTGTTTTTT. Protein product: CASSQDLGAANEKLFF.

The chain joins TRBV19 to TRBJ1-2, with TRBD1 matching 8 bases. The V and J ends lost 1 base and 9 bases, in that order; junction bases with no gene match: 13. The CDR3 is 16 residues long. Per germline, CDR1 LNHDA and CDR2 SQIVND (reference sequence). In DNA form, the CDR3 reads TGTGCCAGTAGTATAGGGACAGGGAGTCTTGTAGGTCGCTACACCTTC. The encoded protein is CASSIGTGSLVGRYTF.

This clone was seen only once. The chain uses TRBV5-6 and TRBJ1-1, with 10 nucleotides matching TRBD1. Trimming removed 4 bases from V and 6 bases from J; junction bases left unmatched: 6. CDR1 and CDR2 from the germline V gene are SGHDT and YYEEEE. The CDR3 covers 14 residues. The CDR3 here is CASSNRDRGPEAFF. The CDR3 DNA reads as TGTGCCAGCAGCAACCGGGACAGGGGTCCTGAAGCTTTCTTT.

The rearrangement uses TRBV7-3 and TRBJ2-7; 11 nucleotides line up with TRBD2. CDR1 and CDR2 (germline): SGHTA, FQGTGA. The CDR3 totals 17 residues. V lost 0 bases to trimming and J lost 2 bases; unmatched junction nucleotides: 6. The CDR3, as DNA: TGTGCCAGCAGCTTAACTAGCGGGGGGGCTTCTCCCTACGAGCAGTACTTC. Translation: CASSLTSGGASPYEQYF.

J is TRBJ1-5 and V is TRBV19; 9 positions agree with TRBD1. The V gene end was trimmed by 6 bases and the J gene end by 6 bases; junction bases not matched to a gene: 9. In germline, CDR1 is LNHDA, CDR2 SQIVND (reference sequence). The CDR3 runs 15 residues. The CDR3 DNA reads TGTGCCAGTAGCACCGGGACAGGGAGAGGTCAGCCCCAGCATTTT. Translation: CASSTGTGRGQPQHF.

This clone is a singleton in its sample. V gene TRBV18 combines with J gene TRBJ2-7; TRBD1 matches 9 bases. Per germline, CDR1 KGHSH and CDR2 LQKENI. V lost 4 bases and J lost 2; bases outside the gene matches: 9. The CDR3 loop spans 16 amino acids. In DNA form, the CDR3 reads TGTGCCAGCTCACGGTTGGACAGGGGCGACCCCTACGAGCAGTACTTC. Residues: CASSRLDRGDPYEQYF. The full variable domain, rest sourced from reference TRBV18 and TRBJ2-7, is NAGVMQNPRHLVRRRGQEARLRCSPMKGHSHVYWYRQLPEEGLKFMVYLQKENIIDESGMPKERFSAEFPKEGPSILRIQQVVRGDSAAYFCASSRLDRGDPYEQYFGPGTRLTVT.

The J gene is TRBJ1-5, the V gene TRBV4-1; TRBD1 matches 11 bases. V lost 1 base, J lost 6 bases, and 8 bases stayed unmatched. The germline gives CDR1 MGHRA, CDR2 YSYEKL. The CDR3 runs to 17 residues. Here the CDR3 reads CASSQGRGQGESQPQHF. The CDR3 DNA follows: TGCGCCAGCAGCCAAGGAAGGGGACAGGGGGAGAGTCAGCCCCAGCATTTT.

This chain links TRBV19 with TRBJ1-5, with D possibly being TRBD1 (6 bases). The V end lost 6 bases, the J end lost 7 bases, and 19 bases lay between the germline ends. The CDR3 is 15 residues long. Looked up from germline, CDR1 is LNHDA and CDR2 is SQIVND (reference sequence). CDR3 region: CASSVQGFIRQPQHF. The DNA for the CDR3 is TGTGCCAGTAGCGTACAGGGTTTCATAAGGCAGCCCCAGCATTTT.

This sequence joins TRBV10-2 and TRBJ2-7; D gene uncertain. The V and J ends lost 4 bases and 3 bases respectively, with 13 bases between them. This CDR3 contains 14 residues. Germline CDR1 is WSHSY and CDR2 is SAAADI. DNA of the CDR3: TGCGCCAGCAGTGTGTCTACCGGTGGCTACGAGCAGTACTTC. Amino acids: CASSVSTGGYEQYF.

The chain joins TRBV7-3 to TRBJ2-5; perhaps TRBD2 as D (5 bases). The ends were cut back, 2 bases at V and 5 bases at J, with 9 bases in the middle. Germline values: CDR1 SGHTA, CDR2 FQGTGA. The CDR3 has 13 amino acids. CDR3 loop: CASSLRRGETQYF. The DNA of the CDR3 is TGTGCCAGCAGCTTACGTAGAGGGGAGACCCAGTACTTC.

The J gene is TRBJ2-7, the V gene TRBV4-1; 7 nucleotides agree with TRBD2. The germline V gene has CDR1 MGHRA and CDR2 YSYEKL. After removal of 0 bases from V and 5 bases from J, the junction contained 4 bases not matched to a gene. The CDR3 totals 14 residues. The CDR3 sequence: CASSQDREEHEQYF. The CDR3 DNA sequence: TGCGCCAGCAGCCAAGACCGGGAGGAGCACGAGCAGTACTTC.

The CDR3 protein is CASSLLSPASGSSYEQYF. The CDR3 nucleotides read TGTGCCAGCAGCTTACTCTCCCCGGCTAGCGGGTCCTCCTACGAGCAGTACTTC. The rearrangement joins TRBV7-2 to TRBJ2-7, with 8 positions matching TRBD2. The junction had 12 bases not matched to a gene; V was cut back by 2 bases and J by 0 bases. Germline lookup yields CDR1 SGHTA and CDR2 FQGNSA. The CDR3 covers 18 residues.